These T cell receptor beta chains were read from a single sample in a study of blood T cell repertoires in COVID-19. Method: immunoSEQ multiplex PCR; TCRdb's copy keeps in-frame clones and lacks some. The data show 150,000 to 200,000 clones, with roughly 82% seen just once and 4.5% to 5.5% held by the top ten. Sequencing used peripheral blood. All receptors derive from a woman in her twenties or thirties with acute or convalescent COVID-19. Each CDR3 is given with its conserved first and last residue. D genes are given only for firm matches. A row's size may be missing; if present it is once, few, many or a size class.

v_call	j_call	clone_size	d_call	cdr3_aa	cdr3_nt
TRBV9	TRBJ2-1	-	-	CASSVGVESDEQFF	TGTGCCAGCAGCGTAGGCGTCGAGTCGGATGAGCAGTTCTTC
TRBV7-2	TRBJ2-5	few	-	CASSRRGETQYF	TGTGCCAGCAGCCGCCGGGGGGAGACCCAGTACTTC
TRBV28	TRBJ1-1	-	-	CASSLVGTGAFF	TGTGCCAGCAGTTTGGTAGGGACTGGAGCTTTCTTT
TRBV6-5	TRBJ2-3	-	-	CASSYDISSTDTQYF	TGTGCCAGCAGTTATGACATCTCTAGCACAGATACGCAGTATTTT
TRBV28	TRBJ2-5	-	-	CASISADSQETQYF	TGTGCCAGCATCTCGGCGGACAGTCAAGAGACCCAGTACTTC
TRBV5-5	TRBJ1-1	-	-	CASSLDPGGTEAFF	TGTGCCAGCAGCTTGGACCCGGGTGGCACTGAAGCTTTCTTT
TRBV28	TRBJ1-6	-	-	CASSPQQGATYNSPLHF	TGTGCCAGCAGTCCCCAACAGGGAGCGACTTATAATTCACCCCTCCACTTT
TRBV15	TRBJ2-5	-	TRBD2	CATSIGTSGAETQYF	TGTGCCACCAGCATCGGGACTAGCGGGGCGGAGACCCAGTACTTC
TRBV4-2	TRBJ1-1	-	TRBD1	CASSHDTPGQGASAEAFF	TGTGCCAGCAGCCATGACACTCCGGGACAGGGGGCGAGCGCTGAAGCTTTCTTT
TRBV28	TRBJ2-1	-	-	CASTHGGIGGSEQFF	TGTGCCAGCACCCATGGGGGGATTGGTGGTAGTGAGCAGTTCTTC
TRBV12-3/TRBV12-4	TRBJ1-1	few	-	CASQGSWDTEAFF	TGTGCCAGCCAGGGGTCCTGGGACACTGAAGCTTTCTTT
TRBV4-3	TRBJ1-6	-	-	CASSQDRGNSPLHF	TGCGCCAGCAGCCAAGATCGGGGGAATTCACCCCTCCACTTT
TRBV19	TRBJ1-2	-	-	CASKAGVGRYTF	TGTGCCAGTAAAGCAGGCGTGGGTCGCTACACCTTC
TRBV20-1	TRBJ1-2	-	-	CSASELQGRSDGYTF	TGCAGTGCTAGTGAGCTGCAGGGAAGATCAGATGGCTACACCTTC
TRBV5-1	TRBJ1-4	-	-	CASSHGTRTNEKLFF	TGCGCCAGCAGCCACGGGACACGAACTAATGAAAAACTGTTTTTT
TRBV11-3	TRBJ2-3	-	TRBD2	CASSLVAGGPTDTQYF	TGTGCCAGCAGCTTAGTAGCGGGAGGGCCAACAGATACGCAGTATTTT
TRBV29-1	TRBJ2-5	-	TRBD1	CSGRAGQGVGTQYF	TGCAGCGGCCGAGCGGGACAGGGGGTTGGGACCCAGTACTTC
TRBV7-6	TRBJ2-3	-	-	CASSLAPRGLSDSTDTQYF	TGTGCCAGCAGCTTAGCCCCTCGGGGACTCAGTGACAGCACAGATACGCAGTATTTT
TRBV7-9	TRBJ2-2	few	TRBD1	CASSLGTVNTGELFF	TGTGCCAGCAGCCTGGGGACAGTTAACACCGGGGAGCTGTTTTTT
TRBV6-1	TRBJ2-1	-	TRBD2	CASSERMGLAGLFYNEQFF	TGTGCCAGCAGTGAGAGGATGGGACTAGCGGGCCTTTTTTACAATGAGCAGTTCTTC
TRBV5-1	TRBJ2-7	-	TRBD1	CASRPDRGTYEQYF	TGCGCCAGCAGGCCTGACAGGGGCACCTACGAGCAGTACTTC
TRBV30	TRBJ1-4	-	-	CAWRARSNEKLFF	TGTGCCTGGAGGGCTCGGAGTAATGAAAAACTGTTTTTT
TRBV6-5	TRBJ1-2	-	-	CATRGRGGYTF	TGTGCCACCCGTGGCAGAGGCGGCTACACCTTC
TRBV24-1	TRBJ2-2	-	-	CATSDLRPPFSDTGELFF	TGTGCCACCAGTGATTTGCGTCCTCCGTTTTCGGACACCGGGGAGCTGTTTTTT
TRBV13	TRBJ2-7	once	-	CASSLRGEQYF	TGTGCCAGCAGCTTAAGGGGGGAGCAGTACTTC